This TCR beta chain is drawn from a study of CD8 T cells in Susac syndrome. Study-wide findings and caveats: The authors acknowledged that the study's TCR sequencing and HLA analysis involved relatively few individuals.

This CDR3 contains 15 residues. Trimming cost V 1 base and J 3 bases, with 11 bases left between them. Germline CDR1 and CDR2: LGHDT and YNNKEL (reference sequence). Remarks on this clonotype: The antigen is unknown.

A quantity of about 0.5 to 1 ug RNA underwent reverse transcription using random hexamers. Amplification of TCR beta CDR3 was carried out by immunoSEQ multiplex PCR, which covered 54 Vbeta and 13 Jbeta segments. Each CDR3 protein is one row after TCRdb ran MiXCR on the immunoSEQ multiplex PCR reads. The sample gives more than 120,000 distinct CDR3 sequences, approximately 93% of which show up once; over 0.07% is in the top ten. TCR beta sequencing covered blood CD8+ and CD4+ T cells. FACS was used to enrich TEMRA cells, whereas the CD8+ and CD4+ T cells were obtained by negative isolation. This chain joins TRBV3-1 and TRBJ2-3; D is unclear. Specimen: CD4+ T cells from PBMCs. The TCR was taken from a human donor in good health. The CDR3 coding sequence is TGTGCCAGCAGCCAAGGGGAATTGAGGACAGATACGCAGTATTTT. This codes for CASSQGELRTDTQYF.